What follows are 13 T cell receptor beta chains derived from one specimen sequenced in a study of post-analysis software for immune sequencing data. Their cognate antigens are unknown. Tagging with unique molecular identifiers was a feature of the TCR beta cDNA libraries. TCRdb reprocessed the PCR reads with MiXCR, giving one entry per CDR3 protein. This table holds about 810,000 distinct CDR3 sequences, 53% found once. Points from the study as a whole: Roughly 5 TRBV segments (TRBV5-6, TRBV5-1 and TRBV20-1 among them) occurred more frequently in patients than in controls.

Sequenced sample: blood. The receptors derive from a girl between 5 and 17 years old with multiple sclerosis.

The V and J genes are TRBV20-1 and TRBJ2-1, with 7 bases fitting TRBD2. V trimming: 1 base; J trimming: 8 bases; junction bases outside the gene matches: 14. Germline V gene data show CDR1 as DFQATT and CDR2 as SNEGSKA (reference sequence). The CDR3 spans 16 residues. The CDR3 DNA follows: TGCAGTGCTAGAGCCCGGGGCGGGAGTTCCGCCCATGAGCAGTTCTTC. This encodes CSARARGGSSAHEQFF.

This chain joins TRBV20-1 and TRBJ2-6; 7 bases are a match to TRBD1. Germline-derived CDR1 and CDR2 are DFQATT and SNEGSKA (reference sequence). J lost 2 bases, V lost 2 bases, and 6 bases had no gene match. CDR3 length equals 16 residues. The CDR3 sequence is CSARRTGGTGANVLTF. CDR3 coding DNA: TGCAGTGCTAGAAGGACAGGTGGGACTGGGGCCAACGTCCTGACTTTC.

The V gene is TRBV3-1, the J gene TRBJ1-5, with D unclear. Germline values: CDR1 LGHDT, CDR2 YNNKEL (reference sequence). The V end lost 2 bases, the J end lost 6 bases, and 11 bases lay between the germline ends. The CDR3 loop spans 14 amino acids. The DNA of the CDR3 is TGTGCCAGCAGCCAATTTAGGACCATTCAGCCCCAGCATTTT. Encoded protein: CASSQFRTIQPQHF.

The count of this clonotype is one. DNA of the CDR3: TGTGCCAGCAGCTGGGAGGAGGCCCAGTACTTC. Protein: CASSWEEAQYF. The gene calls are TRBV11-2 and TRBJ2-5; D perhaps matches TRBD2 (6 bases). This CDR3 spans 11 amino acids. Germline V gene data show CDR1 as SGHAT and CDR2 as FQNNGV. V was cut by 4 bases and J by 9 bases, with 9 bases left in between.

Here the CDR3 DNA reads TGCAGCGTTTTCCGACTAGCGGGAGTAGATACGCAGTATTTT. Translating it yields CSVFRLAGVDTQYF. J is TRBJ2-3 and V is TRBV29-1, with TRBD2 matching 12 bases. This CDR3 region has 14 residues. The germline gives CDR1 SQVTM, CDR2 ANQGSEA. J gave up 5 bases and V 5 bases, and 5 bases lay outside the gene matches.

The chain couples TRBV14 to TRBJ2-3; D is uncertain. The CDR3 runs to 17 residues. V shed 4 bases and J shed 1 base, with 18 bases lying between them. Germline CDR1 SGHDN, CDR2 FVKESK. The CDR3 bases are TGTGCCAGCAGCCCCGGTGGGTGGAACAGTCGCACAGATACGCAGTATTTT. Its protein product is CASSPGGWNSRTDTQYF.

About this clonotype itself: Sequence at one end of the junction differs from germline and may be a read error. The CDR3 bases are TGTGCCACCAGTGACCCCGACCGGACCGGGGAGCGGTTTTTT. Protein sequence: CATSDPDRTGERFF. The chain combines TRBV24-1 with TRBJ2-2; the D gene is possibly TRBD2 (5 bases). Germline V gene sequence: CDR1 KGHDR, CDR2 SFDVKD. This CDR3 contains 14 residues.

V and J are TRBV9 and TRBJ2-7, with TRBD1 matching 8 bases. The DNA end is a closer match to TRBJ2-5, so the J assignment may be wrong. The CDR3 spans 15 residues. The germline V gene encodes CDR1 SGDLS and CDR2 YYNGEE. Here the CDR3 DNA reads TGTGCCAGCAGCGTAGGGTCAGGGGGCTGGGAGACCCAGTACTTC. This translates into CASSVGSGGWETQYF.

This chain connects TRBV11-2 to TRBJ1-4; tentatively, D is TRBD1 (5 bases). V was clipped by 6 bases and J by 4 bases, with 12 bases between them. The germline gives CDR1 SGHAT, CDR2 FQNNGV. The CDR3 is made up of 14 amino acids. The CDR3 coding sequence is TGTGCCAGCAGGCCCGACAGATTTAATGAAAAACTGTTTTTT. It codes for CASRPDRFNEKLFF.

The V and J genes are TRBV10-3 and TRBJ1-5, with a possible D match to TRBD1 (6 bases). V was pared by 6 bases and J by 0 bases, with 12 bases between. The CDR3 sequence is 15 residues long. The germline V gene encodes CDR1 ENHRY and CDR2 SYGVKD. CDR3 sequence (DNA): TGTGCCATCAGCCCAGGACAGTATAGCAATCAGCCCCAGCATTTT. Its translation: CAISPGQYSNQPQHF.

The chain is built from TRBV20-1 and TRBJ2-1; possibly TRBD2 for D (6 bases). V was cut by 5 bases and J by 0 bases, with 20 bases left in between. This CDR3 spans 17 amino acids. The germline V gene has CDR1 DFQATT and CDR2 SNEGSKA (reference sequence). CDR3 protein: CSAVRERPFSSYNEQFF. CDR3 in DNA: TGCAGTGCTGTACGGGAGAGACCATTCTCCTCCTACAATGAGCAGTTCTTC.

This clonotype was counted once. The DNA of the CDR3 is TGTGCCAGCAGCCAAGGCCCGATTGGGCTAGCGGGGGGGGAACAAGAGACCCAGTACTTC. This encodes CASSQGPIGLAGGEQETQYF. The rearrangement links TRBV3-1 to TRBJ2-5; 12 nucleotides agree with TRBD2. The germline V gene encodes CDR1 LGHDT and CDR2 YNNKEL (reference sequence). The CDR3 covers 20 residues. V dropped 1 base and J dropped 2; count of bases not matched to a gene: 14.

The chain uses TRBV7-8 and TRBJ2-2; 14 nucleotides line up with TRBD2. The CDR3 runs 19 residues. V shed 5 bases and J 3 bases; nucleotides not matched to a gene: 11. CDR1 SGHVS and CDR2 FQNEAQ come from the germline V gene. The CDR3 region is CASSPKGLAGVSDTGELFF. CDR3 DNA sequence: TGTGCCAGCAGCCCAAAGGGACTAGCGGGAGTCAGTGACACCGGGGAGCTGTTTTTT.